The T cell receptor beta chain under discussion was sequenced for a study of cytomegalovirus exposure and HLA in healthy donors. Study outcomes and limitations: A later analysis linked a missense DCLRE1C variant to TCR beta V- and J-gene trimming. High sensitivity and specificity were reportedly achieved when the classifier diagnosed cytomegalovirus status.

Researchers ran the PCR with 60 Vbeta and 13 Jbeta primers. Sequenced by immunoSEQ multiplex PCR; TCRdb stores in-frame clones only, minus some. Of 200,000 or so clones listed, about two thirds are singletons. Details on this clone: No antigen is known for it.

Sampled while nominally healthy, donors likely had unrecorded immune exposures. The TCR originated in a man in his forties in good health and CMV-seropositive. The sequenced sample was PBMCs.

The CDR3 spells CASSLGQGGPTNEKLFF. The CDR3 nucleotides read TGCGCCAGCAGCCTCGGACAGGGGGGACCGACTAATGAAAAACTGTTTTTT. The gene calls are TRBV5-1 and TRBJ1-4; 10 bases are shared with TRBD1. The germline V gene encodes CDR1 SGHRS and CDR2 YFSETQ. The CDR3 has 17 amino acids. V lost 4 bases to trimming and J lost 2 bases; unmatched junction nucleotides: 8.